The 27 T cell receptor beta chains below all came from one sample that was sequenced in a study of cytomegalovirus exposure and HLA in healthy donors. Primers included in the PCR were 60 Vbeta and 13 Jbeta primers. Data came from immunoSEQ multiplex PCR; TCRdb stores just in-frame clones and leaves some out. The sample includes 130,000 to 150,000 clones, roughly three quarters of them seen just once. The specimen was PBMCs. The receptor source for this set is a young man in good health and CMV-seronegative.

This clone was observed a handful of times. The CDR3 bases are TGTGCCAGCAGCTTAATTGTCAGCGGGGGGATCCATGAGCAGTTCTTC. The encoded protein is CASSLIVSGGIHEQFF. This chain connects TRBV9 to TRBJ2-1; 9 nucleotides agree with TRBD2. The CDR3 runs 16 residues. V shed 4 bases, J shed 8 bases, and the junction held 13 bases outside the gene matches. Germline V gene lookup returns CDR1 SGDLS and CDR2 YYNGEE.

The V gene is TRBV6-1, the J gene TRBJ2-4; a possible D gene is TRBD2 (5 bases). Trimming removed 3 bases from V and 0 bases from J, with 6 bases in between. The V gene's germline CDR1 is MNHNS and CDR2 SASEGT. This CDR3 contains 14 residues. CDR3 DNA: TGTGCCAGCAGTGACGGACTAGCCAAAAACATTCAGTACTTC. It translates to CASSDGLAKNIQYF.

The gene calls are TRBV4-1 and TRBJ1-1; D is possibly TRBD1 (5 bases). V was trimmed by 0 bases and J by 5 bases, leaving 13 bases between them. The germline CDR1 and CDR2 sequences are MGHRA and YSYEKL. The CDR3 runs 15 residues. The CDR3 protein is CASSQDGTGGTEAFF. CDR3 DNA: TGCGCCAGCAGCCAAGATGGCACAGGTGGGACTGAAGCTTTCTTT.

This rearrangement joins TRBV7-9 to TRBJ1-5; TRBD1 matches 9 bases. V shed 4 bases, J shed 11 bases, and the junction held 12 bases outside the gene matches. The CDR3 sequence is 15 residues long. Germline V gene sequence: CDR1 SEHNR, CDR2 FQNEAQ (reference sequence). CDR3: CASSSSTGTGLTQHF. The CDR3 coding sequence is TGTGCCAGCAGCTCAAGTACAGGGACAGGGTTGACCCAGCATTTT.

The genes are TRBV27 and TRBJ2-4; 9 bases line up with TRBD2. J lost 0 bases, V lost 6 bases, and 9 bases had no gene match. The CDR3 loop spans 17 amino acids. CDR1 is MNHEY, CDR2 SMNVEV, per germline (reference sequence). The CDR3 DNA follows: TGTGCCAGCAGAGAGAGCGGGGGGTTCCTAGCCAAAAACATTCAGTACTTC. Protein sequence: CASRESGGFLAKNIQYF.

The rearrangement joins TRBV27 to TRBJ1-1; 10 bases align to TRBD1. This CDR3 is built from 18 residues. Germline V gene sequence: CDR1 MNHEY, CDR2 SMNVEV (reference sequence). V gave up 2 bases and J gave up 5 bases; unmatched junction bases: 14. CDR3 sequence reads: CASSLVTGGEGLQTEAFF. CDR3 in DNA: TGTGCCAGCAGTTTAGTGACAGGGGGCGAGGGTCTTCAGACTGAAGCTTTCTTT.

The chain is built from TRBV19 and TRBJ1-2; D might be TRBD1 (6 bases). Trimming cost V 5 bases and J 1 base, with 14 bases left between them. CDR1 is LNHDA, CDR2 SQIVND, per germline (reference sequence). The CDR3 runs to 15 residues. The CDR3 reads CASSARQVFNYGYTF. DNA for the CDR3: TGTGCCAGTAGTGCCAGACAGGTCTTTAACTATGGCTACACCTTC. Filled out from reference TRBV19 and TRBJ1-2, the complete variable domain reads DGGITQSPKYLFRKEGQNVTLSCEQNLNHDAMYWYRQDPGQGLRLIYYSQIVNDFQKGDIAEGYSVSREKKESFPLTVTSAQKNPTAFYLCASSARQVFNYGYTFGSGTRLTVV.

The CDR3 loop is CASSGSTQETQYF. CDR3 nucleotides: TGTGCCAGCTCGGGCAGTACCCAGGAGACCCAGTACTTC. The gene calls are TRBV18 and TRBJ2-5; D is unclear. V shed 6 bases and J shed 5 bases, with 13 bases lying between them. The germline V gene has CDR1 KGHSH and CDR2 LQKENI. There are 13 residues in the CDR3. The full variable domain, rest sourced from reference TRBV18 and TRBJ2-5, is NAGVMQNPRHLVRRRGQEARLRCSPMKGHSHVYWYRQLPEEGLKFMVYLQKENIIDESGMPKERFSAEFPKEGPSILRIQQVVRGDSAAYFCASSGSTQETQYFGPGTRLLVL.

The J gene is TRBJ2-5, the V gene TRBV5-6; 7 bases fit TRBD1. Germline V lookup: CDR1 SGHDT, CDR2 YYEEEE. The CDR3 sequence is 15 residues long. J lost 2 bases, V lost 1 base, and 5 bases had no gene match. The CDR3 DNA follows: TGTGCCAGCAGCTTGAGACAGGGCCGTCAAGAGACCCAGTACTTC. This codes for CASSLRQGRQETQYF.

J is TRBJ1-1 and V is TRBV11-2; D might be TRBD1 (6 bases). The CDR3 runs 15 residues. Looked up from germline, CDR1 is SGHAT and CDR2 is FQNNGV. Between the trimmed V and J ends, which lost 2 bases and 4 bases, there was a span of 14 bases. The CDR3 DNA follows: TGTGCCAGCAGCTTATATCTGGGGGCGCGCACTGAAGCTTTCTTT. Its protein is CASSLYLGARTEAFF.

The chain uses TRBV9 and TRBJ2-7, with D maybe TRBD2 (6 bases). V was shortened by 4 bases and J by 0 bases, with 14 bases between the two germline ends. Germline-derived CDR1 and CDR2 are SGDLS and YYNGEE. This CDR3 is 15 amino acids long. CDR3 region: CASSPSESSSYEQYF. CDR3 nucleotide sequence: TGTGCCAGCAGCCCTAGCGAATCCAGCTCCTACGAGCAGTACTTC.

This chain links TRBV7-9 with TRBJ2-3, with a tentative D call TRBD1 (5 bases). CDR1 and CDR2 from the germline V gene are SEHNR and FQNEAQ (reference sequence). This CDR3 comprises 16 residues. Trimming pared 5 bases from V and 2 bases from J, leaving 17 bases between. The CDR3 loop is CASSPAPGLNTDTQYF. CDR3 in DNA: TGTGCCAGCAGCCCCGCGCCAGGGCTGAACACAGATACGCAGTATTTT. Full variable domain (remainder filled in from reference TRBV7-9 and TRBJ2-3): DTGVSQNPRHKITKRGQNVTFRCDPISEHNRLYWYRQTLGQGPEFLTYFQNEAQLEKSRLLSDRFSAERPKGSFSTLEIQRTEQGDSAMYLCASSPAPGLNTDTQYFGPGTRLTVL.

The chain joins TRBV28 to TRBJ1-2; 10 bases agree with TRBD1. The CDR3 covers 17 residues. The V segment lost 4 bases and the J segment 2 bases; nucleotides outside the gene matches: 10. Germline assignment: CDR1 MDHEN and CDR2 SYDVKM. The CDR3 spells CASSSPPRTGGNYGYTF. CDR3 bases: TGTGCCAGCAGTTCCCCCCCGCGGACAGGGGGGAACTATGGCTACACCTTC.

CDR3 coding DNA: TGTGCCAGCTCACCACAGGGAGCTCAGCCCCAGCATTTT. Its protein is CASSPQGAQPQHF. V usage is TRBV18 and J usage is TRBJ1-5; D call uncertain. The CDR3 is 13 residues long. V was cut by 1 base and J by 6 bases, with 7 bases left in between. The V gene's germline CDR1 is KGHSH and CDR2 LQKENI.

The chain links TRBV19 to TRBJ2-7; 7 positions agree with TRBD1. Trimming took 1 base from V and 3 from J; bases not matched to a gene: 6. This CDR3 has 15 amino acids. The germline V gene has CDR1 LNHDA and CDR2 SQIVND (reference sequence). The CDR3 sequence is CASSIGGTVGYEQYF. Here the CDR3 DNA reads TGTGCCAGTAGTATAGGGGGGACAGTTGGCTACGAGCAGTACTTC. Based on the CDR3 plus reference TRBV19 and TRBJ2-7, the full variable domain is DGGITQSPKYLFRKEGQNVTLSCEQNLNHDAMYWYRQDPGQGLRLIYYSQIVNDFQKGDIAEGYSVSREKKESFPLTVTSAQKNPTAFYLCASSIGGTVGYEQYFGPGTRLTVT.

The CDR3 is CASSPRTGAGETQYF. As DNA, the CDR3 is TGTGCCAGCAGCCCGAGGACAGGGGCCGGGGAGACCCAGTACTTC. The V and J genes are TRBV6-6 and TRBJ2-5; 9 bases match TRBD1. This CDR3 region has 15 residues. Germline trimming cut 6 bases from V and 5 bases from J; bases unmatched to any gene: 10. Germline V gene sequence: CDR1 MNHNY, CDR2 SVGAGI (reference sequence).

This chain uses TRBV28 with TRBJ2-5; 7 bases match TRBD2. Unmatched junction bases numbered 6, after V lost 2 bases and J lost 3 bases. From germline, CDR1 is MDHEN and CDR2 SYDVKM. The CDR3 runs 15 residues. The DNA of the CDR3 is TGTGCCAGCAGTTTAGCGTTTACTAGCGAAGAGACCCAGTACTTC. Translating it yields CASSLAFTSEETQYF. The variable domain in full, completed from reference TRBV28 and TRBJ2-5, reads DVKVTQSSRYLVKRTGEKVFLECVQDMDHENMFWYRQDPGLGLRLIYFSYDVKMKEKGDIPEGYSVSREKKERFSLILESASTNQTSMYLCASSLAFTSEETQYFGPGTRLLVL.

The genes are TRBV7-8 and TRBJ2-7; the match to TRBD1 covers 8 bases. Germline assignment: CDR1 SGHVS and CDR2 FQNEAQ. The CDR3 loop spans 15 amino acids. After removal of 5 bases from V and 4 bases from J, the junction contained 10 bases not matched to a gene. DNA of the CDR3: TGTGCCAGCAGCCCACGGACAGGGAGGAGTTACGAGCAGTACTTC. Translating it yields CASSPRTGRSYEQYF.

The chain couples TRBV5-4 to TRBJ2-1, with 8 bases matching TRBD2. The CDR3 is made up of 15 amino acids. Trimming cost V 4 bases and J 6 bases; bases outside gene matches: 9. The V gene's germline CDR1 is SGHNT and CDR2 YYREEE (reference sequence). Here the CDR3 DNA reads TGTGCCAGCAGCCCCCGGGGGGGGACTGTCAATGAGCAGTTCTTC. This gives the protein CASSPRGGTVNEQFF.

The V gene is TRBV5-6, the J gene TRBJ2-1; TRBD1 agrees at 7 bases. Germline CDR1 and CDR2: SGHDT and YYEEEE. V was pared by 1 base and J by 2 bases, with 3 bases of the junction left unmatched. This CDR3 is built from 15 residues. The CDR3 protein is CASSLRGRPYNEQFF. CDR3 in DNA: TGTGCCAGCAGCTTGAGGGGGCGCCCCTACAATGAGCAGTTCTTC.

The V gene is TRBV11-2, the J gene TRBJ2-3; D unresolved. Trimming took off 4 bases at V and 3 bases at J, with 17 bases between the two ends. The CDR3 has 16 residues. Germline CDR1 is SGHAT and CDR2 is FQNNGV. CDR3 DNA sequence: TGTGCCAGCAGCTCCGCCGCGTCGATTGTGACAGATACGCAGTATTTT. It is translated as CASSSAASIVTDTQYF. The variable domain in full, completed from reference TRBV11-2 and TRBJ2-3, reads EAGVAQSPRYKIIEKRQSVAFWCNPISGHATLYWYQQILGQGPKLLIQFQNNGVVDDSQLPKDRFSAERLKGVDSTLKIQPAKLEDSAVYLCASSSAASIVTDTQYFGPGTRLTVL.

This clone was seen only a few times. The rearrangement uses TRBV5-8 and TRBJ2-1, with D possibly being TRBD1 (5 bases). This CDR3 has 13 residues. Between the trimmed V and J ends, which lost 0 bases and 7 bases, there was a span of 8 bases. CDR1 and CDR2 (germline): SGHTS, YDEGEE. The CDR3 spells CASSLGQTNEQFF. In DNA, the CDR3 is TGTGCCAGCAGCTTGGGACAGACGAATGAGCAGTTCTTC.

V usage is TRBV9 and J usage is TRBJ2-2, with D uncertain. Germline V lookup: CDR1 SGDLS, CDR2 YYNGEE. This CDR3 is built from 15 residues. Trimming pared 5 bases from V and 1 base from J, leaving 12 bases between. The DNA for the CDR3 is TGTGCCAGCAGGTCCTCGACTGTGAACACCGGGGAGCTGTTTTTT. Its protein is CASRSSTVNTGELFF. Variable domain in full (rest from reference TRBV9 and TRBJ2-2): DSGVTQTPKHLITATGQRVTLRCSPRSGDLSVYWYQQSLDQGLQFLIQYYNGEERAKGNILERFSAQQFPDLHSELNLSSLELGDSALYFCASRSSTVNTGELFFGEGSRLTVL.

J is TRBJ2-3 and V is TRBV5-1; TRBD2 agrees at 7 bases. The trim removed 6 bases at V and 2 bases at J, leaving 6 bases unmatched. Germline-derived CDR1 and CDR2 are SGHRS and YFSETQ. The CDR3 extends over 14 amino acids. The CDR3 region has the DNA TGCGCCAGCAAGCTAGCGGTACCCACAGATACGCAGTATTTT. It yields the protein CASKLAVPTDTQYF. Supplemented by reference TRBV5-1 and TRBJ2-3, the full variable domain reads KAGVTQTPRYLIKTRGQQVTLSCSPISGHRSVSWYQQTPGQGLQFLFEYFSETQRNKGNFPGRFSGRQFSNSRSEMNVSTLELGDSALYLCASKLAVPTDTQYFGPGTRLTVL.

This chain joins TRBV7-8 and TRBJ1-2, with D unclear. Germline V gene lookup returns CDR1 SGHVS and CDR2 FQNEAQ. Trimming pared 1 base from V and 3 bases from J, leaving 12 bases between. This CDR3 has 15 amino acids. CDR3 sequence reads: CASSLGSAGYYGYTF. The CDR3 region has the DNA TGTGCCAGCAGCTTAGGGTCGGCGGGATACTATGGCTACACCTTC.

The chain recombines TRBV5-1 with TRBJ1-1; D ambiguous. The CDR3 consists of 15 residues. CDR1 is SGHRS and CDR2 is YFSETQ in the germline V gene. Trimming took off 0 bases at V and 5 bases at J, with 14 bases between the two ends. CDR3 protein: CASSLGHEIGTEAFF. The CDR3, as DNA: TGCGCCAGCAGCTTGGGGCACGAAATCGGGACTGAAGCTTTCTTT. Combining the CDR3 with reference TRBV5-1 and TRBJ1-1 gives the whole variable domain KAGVTQTPRYLIKTRGQQVTLSCSPISGHRSVSWYQQTPGQGLQFLFEYFSETQRNKGNFPGRFSGRQFSNSRSEMNVSTLELGDSALYLCASSLGHEIGTEAFFGQGTRLTVV.

CDR3 amino acids: CASSSSGGARNEQFF. The CDR3 coding sequence is TGTGCCAGCAGCTCTAGCGGGGGGGCGAGGAATGAGCAGTTCTTC. The V and J genes are TRBV6-4 and TRBJ2-1; TRBD2 aligns across 12 bases. Germline CDR1 and CDR2: MRHNA and SNTAGT. The junction had 7 bases not matched to a gene; V was cut back by 6 bases and J by 7 bases. The CDR3 is 15 residues long.